This passage covers 16 T cell receptor beta chains from one sample sequenced in a study of T cells in Graves' hyperthyroidism and ophthalmopathy. From RNA transcripts, TCR beta CDR3 regions were amplified. First-round RT-PCR targeting the TCR CDR3 was performed with the HTBI primer set. TCRdb re-called the multiplex PCR reads with MiXCR, one entry per CDR3 protein. Here the sample spans some 350,000 distinct CDR3 sequences, about 15% being singletons. Specimen: blood. The receptors derive from a woman under 30 with Graves' hyperthyroidism that later progressed to Graves' ophthalmopathy.

Points on this clonotype: One base away lies a much larger clone, so this may be a sequencing read error. The rearrangement joins TRBV2 to TRBJ2-5, with D hard to call. The V end lost 2 bases, the J end lost 5 bases, and 9 bases lay between the germline ends. The CDR3 consists of 13 residues. CDR1 and CDR2 (germline): SNHLY, FYNNEI. CDR3 coding DNA: TGTGCCAGCAGTGAAACGCTTCGGGAGACCCAGTACTTC. This encodes CASSETLRETQYF.

In its sample, this clonotype was seen many times. The chain joins TRBV7-9 to TRBJ2-2; maybe TRBD2 (6 bases). Germline V lookup: CDR1 SEHNR, CDR2 FQNEAQ (reference sequence). The CDR3 loop spans 13 amino acids. Trimming stripped 7 bases from V and 8 bases from J, with 14 bases between. The CDR3: CASTASAPGELFF. The CDR3 region has the DNA TGTGCCAGCACTGCTAGCGCCCCGGGGGAGCTGTTTTTT.

This chain connects TRBV12-3 or TRBV12-4 to TRBJ1-5, with no clear D. V lost 2 bases to trimming and J lost 6 bases, with 5 bases between them. This CDR3 comprises 12 residues. CDR3 amino acids: CASSLFGQPQHF. CDR3 DNA sequence: TGTGCCAGCAGTTTATTTGGTCAGCCCCAGCATTTT.

This clonotype was recorded many times. This rearrangement joins TRBV20-1 to TRBJ1-5; no definite D call. The V gene's germline CDR1 is DFQATT and CDR2 SNEGSKA (reference sequence). This CDR3 has 12 residues. Trimming cost V 0 bases and J 4 bases, with 4 bases left between them. CDR3 loop: CSARDLNQPQHF. Here the CDR3 DNA reads TGCAGTGCTAGAGATCTAAATCAGCCCCAGCATTTT.

This clonotype was detected ten times or more. V is TRBV11-2 and J is TRBJ2-1, with 7 nucleotides matching TRBD2. The V gene end was trimmed by 4 bases and the J gene end by 7 bases; junction bases not matched to a gene: 10. CDR1 and CDR2 from the germline V gene are SGHAT and FQNNGV. The CDR3 extends over 15 amino acids. The CDR3 loop is CASSSWGRADNEQFF. For the CDR3, the DNA is TGTGCCAGCAGCTCTTGGGGGAGGGCCGATAATGAGCAGTTCTTC. Variable domain in full (rest from reference TRBV11-2 and TRBJ2-1): EAGVAQSPRYKIIEKRQSVAFWCNPISGHATLYWYQQILGQGPKLLIQFQNNGVVDDSQLPKDRFSAERLKGVDSTLKIQPAKLEDSAVYLCASSSWGRADNEQFFGPGTRLTVL.

The genes are TRBV9 and TRBJ1-5, with 8 nucleotides matching TRBD1. V was clipped by 4 bases and J by 7 bases; unmatched bases: 4. The CDR3 runs to 13 residues. Per germline, CDR1 SGDLS and CDR2 YYNGEE. The CDR3 nucleotides read TGTGCCAGCAGCACCACAGGGGGACAGCCCCAGCATTTT. This translates into CASSTTGGQPQHF.

In this sample, this clonotype turned up a few times. The V call is TRBV24-1, the J call TRBJ2-3, with 10 bases matching TRBD1. The V gene end was trimmed by 3 bases and the J gene end by 5 bases; junction bases not matched to a gene: 10. This CDR3 spans 17 amino acids. CDR1 and CDR2 from the germline V gene are KGHDR and SFDVKD. CDR3 DNA: TGTGCCACCAGTGATCCGCCGGGACAGGGGTTGGTAGATACGCAGTATTTT. It yields the protein CATSDPPGQGLVDTQYF.

This clonotype was counted many times. The gene calls are TRBV2 and TRBJ1-5; 10 bases map to TRBD1. The germline CDR1 and CDR2 sequences are SNHLY and FYNNEI. The CDR3 contains 15 residues. The junction had 9 bases not matched to a gene; V was cut back by 6 bases and J by 7 bases. The CDR3 DNA is TGTGCCAGCAGGGACCGGACAGGGGGTAAGCAGCCCCAGCATTTT. Its protein product is CASRDRTGGKQPQHF.

The V and J genes are TRBV20-1 and TRBJ1-2; a weak D match, TRBD1 (6 bases). Germline assignment: CDR1 DFQATT and CDR2 SNEGSKA (reference sequence). The CDR3 has 16 amino acids. Trimming shortened V by 0 bases and J by 4 bases, and 18 bases separated the two germline ends. The CDR3 nucleotides read TGCAGTGCTAGAGATCTGTTTGCAGGGGCTAGCTATGGCTACACCTTC. It yields the protein CSARDLFAGASYGYTF.

This clonotype was detected many times. The CDR3 is CAWSEKGMTEAFF. The CDR3, as DNA: TGTGCCTGGAGTGAAAAGGGGATGACTGAAGCTTTCTTT. The genes are TRBV30 and TRBJ1-1; D possibly corresponds to TRBD1 (5 bases). Germline assignment: CDR1 GTSNPN and CDR2 SVGIG (reference sequence). The CDR3 consists of 13 residues. V was trimmed by 1 base and J by 5 bases, leaving 11 bases between them.

This clonotype was counted many times. The gene calls are TRBV7-3 and TRBJ2-1, with D possibly being TRBD2 (6 bases). Germline CDR1 and CDR2: SGHTA and FQGTGA. This CDR3 region has 15 residues. The V end was cut by 0 bases, the J end by 4 bases, with 10 bases between. This CDR3 reads CASSLTSGLYNEQFF. The CDR3 DNA reads TGTGCCAGCAGCTTAACTAGCGGCCTGTACAATGAGCAGTTCTTC.

This clonotype was seen repeatedly, ten times or more. The chain is built from TRBV6-1 and TRBJ1-2; TRBD1 matches 7 bases. CDR1 is MNHNS and CDR2 is SASEGT in the germline V gene. This CDR3 is 13 amino acids long. V shed 4 bases and J 6 bases; nucleotides not matched to a gene: 5. The CDR3 spells CASSATGFHGYTF. The CDR3 DNA reads TGTGCCAGCAGTGCGACAGGGTTCCATGGCTACACCTTC.

This clonotype has at least ten counts. V and J are TRBV5-1 and TRBJ2-7, with 10 nucleotides matching TRBD1. This CDR3 comprises 15 residues. The germline gives CDR1 SGHRS, CDR2 YFSETQ. The J segment lost 4 bases and the V segment lost 0 bases, leaving 4 bases of the junction unmatched. The CDR3 is CASSLGRTGGYEQYF. CDR3 bases: TGCGCCAGCAGCTTGGGACGGACAGGGGGGTACGAGCAGTACTTC.

This clonotype was counted at least ten times. The rearrangement uses TRBV7-2 and TRBJ2-7, with a weak D call TRBD1 (5 bases). The CDR3 is 14 amino acids. The V end was cut by 1 base, the J end by 3 bases, with 10 bases between. Germline CDR1 and CDR2: SGHTA and FQGNSA. CDR3 DNA sequence: TGTGCCAGCAGCTTAGGGCAGGGCCGCTACGAGCAGTACTTC. Amino acid sequence: CASSLGQGRYEQYF.

The table lists this clonotype with many counts. This sequence joins TRBV28 and TRBJ2-1, with 11 bases lining up with TRBD1. The CDR3 spans 16 residues. Germline V CDR1 and CDR2: MDHEN, SYDVKM. V lost 3 bases, J lost 8 bases, and 9 bases stayed unmatched. The CDR3 region is CASSFSGQGALDEQFF. The CDR3 coding sequence is TGTGCCAGCAGTTTCTCCGGACAGGGGGCGTTAGATGAGCAGTTCTTC.

The sample holds many counts of this clonotype. The rearrangement links TRBV10-3 to TRBJ1-5, with D possibly being TRBD1 (6 bases). Per the germline V gene, CDR1 is ENHRY and CDR2 is SYGVKD. The V end was cut by 3 bases, the J end by 5 bases, with 8 bases between. The CDR3 is made up of 13 amino acids. Here the CDR3 reads CAISDRGDQPQHF. For the CDR3, the DNA is TGTGCCATCAGTGATAGGGGGGATCAGCCCCAGCATTTT.